The TCR beta chain under discussion was sequenced for a study of blood T cell repertoires in COVID-19. V was trimmed by 4 bases and J by 5 bases, leaving 8 bases between them. CDR3 size: 13 residues. The germline V gene encodes CDR1 KGHDR and CDR2 SFDVKD. The data were produced by immunoSEQ multiplex PCR, yet TCRdb's version contains in-frame clones alone and is incomplete. Among about 88,000 clones listed, about 92% were seen once. This receptor was obtained from a man in his late teens or twenties with COVID-19, enrolled during active disease. The genes are TRBV24-1 and TRBJ2-1; D is undetermined. The specimen was peripheral blood. The CDR3 DNA sequence: TGTGCCACCAGTGACCCATCAGACAATGAGCAGTTCTTC. Translating gives CATSDPSDNEQFF.